This T cell receptor (beta chain) was recorded in a study of T cell changes during pregnancy in multiple sclerosis. Trimming cost V 5 bases and J 7 bases; bases outside gene matches: 11. The CDR3 runs to 15 residues. CDR1 is MNHEY and CDR2 is SMNVEV in the germline V gene (reference sequence). Sequenced by immunoSEQ multiplex PCR; TCRdb stores in-frame clones only, minus some. The sample has 50,000 to 75,000 clones; over 90% are singletons. The chain is built from TRBV27 and TRBJ2-7; 10 bases map to TRBD2. This sample comprised CD8+ T cells from peripheral blood mononuclear cells, obtained in the third trimester of pregnancy. The source of this sequence is a female donor with multiple sclerosis, enrolled in a pregnancy study. CDR3 coding DNA: TGTGCCAGCAGTGGAATGCCCAGCGGGAGGGGGGAGCAGTACTTC. This translates into CASSGMPSGRGEQYF.